Shown below are 17 T cell receptor beta chains from a single sample sequenced in a study of shared clonotypes between healthy human individuals. Naivety among CD8 cells was defined by CD45RO negativity and positive CCR7 selection, thereby excluding terminally differentiated effector memory CD45RA+ cells. Only in-frame clones appear in the TCRdb table, and some are missing; sequencing was by immunoSEQ multiplex PCR. This sample yields about 680,000 clones, of which around 92% are seen a single time; about a quarter belongs to the top ten. The sequenced sample consisted of naive CD8+ T cells sorted from blood. These receptors were taken from a man aged 30 to 45 in good health.

The V gene is TRBV5-4, the J gene TRBJ2-5; D is uncertain. This CDR3 has 14 residues. V gave up 2 bases and J gave up 1 base, with 9 bases separating them. Germline values: CDR1 SGHNT, CDR2 YYREEE (reference sequence). The CDR3 DNA sequence: TGTGCCAGCAGCTTATCTAGTTCCCAAGAGACCCAGTACTTC. Its translation is CASSLSSSQETQYF.

The J gene is TRBJ2-2, the V gene TRBV29-1, with D possibly TRBD2 on 6 matching bases. The V gene lost 4 bases and the J gene lost 4 bases, with 10 bases spanning the gap. CDR3 length equals 13 residues. The V gene's germline CDR1 is SQVTM and CDR2 ANQGSEA. The CDR3 bases are TGCAGCGTTGTGGACGGGGGCACCGGGGAGCTGTTTTTT. It yields the protein CSVVDGGTGELFF.

The chain combines TRBV27 with TRBJ2-7, with D tentatively TRBD2 (6 bases). Per germline, CDR1 MNHEY and CDR2 SMNVEV (reference sequence). The CDR3 loop spans 15 amino acids. V shed 5 bases and J shed 2 bases, with 16 bases lying between them. The chain's CDR3 is CASSALAEYPYEQYF. CDR3 in DNA: TGTGCCAGCAGTGCCTTAGCGGAATATCCCTACGAGCAGTACTTC.

The sample holds one count of this clone. This chain joins TRBV1 and TRBJ2-5. TRBV1 is noted as a pseudogene. The CDR3 has 17 residues. The CDR3 nucleotides read TGCACCAGCAGCCATAAGACGAGCGATCGACAACAAGAGACCCAGTACTTC. Translation gives CTSSHKTSDRQQETQYF.

The gene calls are TRBV7-9 and TRBJ2-5, with D possibly TRBD1 on 5 matching bases. V lost 1 base, J lost 5 bases, and 11 bases lay in between. CDR3 length equals 14 residues. Per germline, CDR1 SEHNR and CDR2 FQNEAQ (reference sequence). The CDR3, as DNA: TGTGCCAGCAGCTTAGGGGGCCTGTTGGAGACCCAGTACTTC. Translating it yields CASSLGGLLETQYF.

This clone was counted at least ten times. The CDR3 nucleotides read TGTGCCAGCAGCCAACTGGAGTTTACGGGGAGCTCCTACAATGAGCAGTTCTTC. This gives the protein CASSQLEFTGSSYNEQFF. The chain joins TRBV7-9 to TRBJ2-1; D is perhaps TRBD2 (5 bases). Trimming took off 5 bases at V and 0 bases at J, with 20 bases between the two ends. Germline CDR1 and CDR2: SEHNR and FQNEAQ (reference sequence). There are 18 residues in the CDR3.

V gene TRBV27 combines with J gene TRBJ1-1; D gene uncertain. The V gene lost 2 bases and the J gene lost 0 bases, with 7 bases spanning the gap. Germline CDR1 reads MNHEY; CDR2 reads SMNVEV (reference sequence). CDR3 length: 14 residues. For the CDR3, the DNA is TGTGCCAGCAGTTTACTTGACATGAACACTGAAGCTTTCTTT. Translated, it gives CASSLLDMNTEAFF.

The chain joins TRBV27 to TRBJ2-3, with 7 nucleotides matching TRBD1. V shed 4 bases and J 6 bases; nucleotides not matched to a gene: 10. The CDR3 runs to 15 residues. CDR1 is MNHEY, CDR2 SMNVEV, per germline (reference sequence). The CDR3 coding sequence is TGTGCCAGCAGTTACAAGGGACAGACAATGGATACGCAGTATTTT. Protein sequence: CASSYKGQTMDTQYF.

This clone came up a few times. This sample also contains other DNA sequences that code for the same CDR3. This chain joins TRBV5-1 and TRBJ2-7, with a tentative D call TRBD2 (5 bases). This CDR3 comprises 13 residues. V was shortened by 1 base and J by 3 bases, with 8 bases between the two germline ends. The germline V gene has CDR1 SGHRS and CDR2 YFSETQ. The chain's CDR3 is CASSLTGNYEQYF. The DNA for the CDR3 is TGCGCCAGCAGCTTGACGGGAAACTACGAGCAGTACTTC.

As regards this clone: The junction does not match germline at one end; this may be a read error. V and J are TRBV5-4 and TRBJ1-1; maybe TRBD1 (6 bases). Looked up from germline, CDR1 is SGHNT and CDR2 is YYREEE (reference sequence). The CDR3 consists of 19 residues. CDR3 residues: CASSPGLYRVWGENPEAFF. CDR3 in DNA: TGTGCCAGCAGCCCAGGACTTTACAGGGTGTGGGGGGAGAACCCTGAAGCTTTCTTT. The full variable domain, its missing parts supplied by reference TRBV5-4 and TRBJ1-1, is ETGVTQSPTHLIKTRGQQVTLRCSSQSGHNTVSWYQQALGQGPQFIFQYYREEENGRGNFPPRFSGLQFPNYSSELNVNALELDDSALYLCASSPGLYRVWGENPEAFFGQGTRLTVV.

The J gene is TRBJ2-5, the V gene TRBV5-1; no firm D call. CDR3 length equals 11 residues. Germline values: CDR1 SGHRS, CDR2 YFSETQ. Trimming took off 0 bases at V and 3 bases at J, with 0 bases between the two ends. CDR3 amino acids: CASSLEETQYF. Written as DNA, the CDR3 is TGCGCCAGCAGCTTGGAAGAGACCCAGTACTTC.

This chain joins TRBV7-9 and TRBJ2-7; no firm D call. CDR1 is SEHNR, CDR2 FQNEAQ, per germline (reference sequence). Between the trimmed V and J ends, which lost 0 bases and 4 bases, there was a span of 13 bases. CDR3 size: 15 residues. The CDR3 coding sequence is TGTGCCAGCAGCTTAGCGATTGGGCAGATTTACGAGCAGTACTTC. It is translated as CASSLAIGQIYEQYF.

The CDR3 here is CASNNPGQGATYEQYF. The CDR3 DNA is TGTGCCAGCAACAATCCGGGACAGGGGGCGACCTACGAGCAGTACTTC. The V call is TRBV7-9, the J call TRBJ2-7; TRBD1 matches 12 bases. V lost 7 bases, J lost 2 bases, and 9 bases stayed unmatched. Germline V gene data show CDR1 as SEHNR and CDR2 as FQNEAQ (reference sequence). The CDR3 is made up of 16 amino acids.

The rearrangement joins TRBV28 to TRBJ1-3, with TRBD1 matching over 7 bases. Losses at the gene ends were 7 bases for V and 2 bases for J; bases not matched to a gene: 11. Looked up from germline, CDR1 is MDHEN and CDR2 is SYDVKM. The CDR3 loop spans 16 amino acids. In nucleotides, the CDR3 is TGTGCCAGCAATCCGACAGGGAGGGTGACTGGAAACACCATATATTTT. Its translation is CASNPTGRVTGNTIYF. Combining the CDR3 with reference TRBV28 and TRBJ1-3 gives the whole variable domain DVKVTQSSRYLVKRTGEKVFLECVQDMDHENMFWYRQDPGLGLRLIYFSYDVKMKEKGDIPEGYSVSREKKERFSLILESASTNQTSMYLCASNPTGRVTGNTIYFGEGSWLTVV.

This chain connects TRBV9 to TRBJ2-3; D unclear. In germline, CDR1 is SGDLS, CDR2 YYNGEE. V was cut by 0 bases and J by 2 bases, with 4 bases left in between. The CDR3 sequence is 13 residues long. CDR3 sequence reads: CASSVGATDTQYF. Written as DNA, the CDR3 is TGTGCCAGCAGCGTAGGGGCCACAGATACGCAGTATTTT.

This clone has a single count. The V gene is TRBV9, the J gene TRBJ2-1, with 13 bases matching TRBD2. Unmatched junction bases numbered 7, after V lost 3 bases and J lost 13 bases. Germline V gene data show CDR1 as SGDLS and CDR2 as YYNGEE. The CDR3 spans 14 residues. The CDR3 loop is CASSARTSGGRQFF. CDR3 coding DNA: TGTGCCAGCAGCGCCAGGACTAGCGGGGGACGACAGTTCTTC.

J is TRBJ2-1 and V is TRBV7-8; no definite D call. Trimming removed 0 bases from V and 10 bases from J, with 7 bases in between. Per germline, CDR1 SGHVS and CDR2 FQNEAQ. The CDR3 covers 12 residues. CDR3 sequence: CASSLAPREQFF. CDR3 DNA: TGTGCCAGCAGCTTAGCACCCCGCGAGCAGTTCTTC.